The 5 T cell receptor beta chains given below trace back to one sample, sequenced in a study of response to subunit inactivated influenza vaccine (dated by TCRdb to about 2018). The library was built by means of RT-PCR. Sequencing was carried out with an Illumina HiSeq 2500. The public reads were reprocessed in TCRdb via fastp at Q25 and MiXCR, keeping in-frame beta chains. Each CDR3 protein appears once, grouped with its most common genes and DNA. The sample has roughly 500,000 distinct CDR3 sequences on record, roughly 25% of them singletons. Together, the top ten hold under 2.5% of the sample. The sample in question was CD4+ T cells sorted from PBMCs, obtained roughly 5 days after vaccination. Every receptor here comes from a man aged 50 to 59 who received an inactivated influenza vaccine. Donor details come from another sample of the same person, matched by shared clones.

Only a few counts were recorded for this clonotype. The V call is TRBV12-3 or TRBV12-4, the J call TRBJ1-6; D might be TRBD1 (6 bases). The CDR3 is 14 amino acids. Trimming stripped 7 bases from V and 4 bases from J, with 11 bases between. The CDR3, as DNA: TGTGCCAGCACCGGACAGAGTTATAATTCACCCCTCCACTTT. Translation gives CASTGQSYNSPLHF.

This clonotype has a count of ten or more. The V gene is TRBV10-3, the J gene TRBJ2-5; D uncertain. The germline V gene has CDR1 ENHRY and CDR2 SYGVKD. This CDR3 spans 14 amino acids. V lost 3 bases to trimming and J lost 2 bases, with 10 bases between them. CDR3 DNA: TGTGCCATCAGTGAAGGTCCGGGTCAAGAGACCCAGTACTTC. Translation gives CAISEGPGQETQYF.

The CDR3 region has the DNA TGTGCCAGCACTAGGGACCTTACAGCCAAAAACATTCAGTACTTC. Protein: CASTRDLTAKNIQYF. The rearrangement links TRBV6-6 to TRBJ2-4, with D perhaps matching TRBD1 or TRBD2 (5 bases each). Per germline, CDR1 MNHNY and CDR2 SVGAGI (reference sequence). There are 15 residues in the CDR3. Trimming pared 7 bases from V and 0 bases from J, leaving 13 bases between.

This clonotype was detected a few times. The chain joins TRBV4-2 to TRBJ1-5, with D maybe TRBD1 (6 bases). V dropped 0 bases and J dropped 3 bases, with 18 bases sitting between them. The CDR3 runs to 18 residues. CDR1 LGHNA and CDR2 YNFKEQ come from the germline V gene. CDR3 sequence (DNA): TGTGCCAGCAGCCAAGATCTTTACCCGGGACAAATCAATCAGCCCCAGCATTTT. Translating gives CASSQDLYPGQINQPQHF.

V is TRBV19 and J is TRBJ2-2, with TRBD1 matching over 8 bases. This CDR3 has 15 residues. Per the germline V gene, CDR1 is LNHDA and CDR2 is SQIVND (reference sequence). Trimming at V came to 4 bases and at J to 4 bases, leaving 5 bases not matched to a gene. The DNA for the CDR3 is TGTGCCAGTAGTAGGGGACAGGAGCGCACCGGGGAGCTGTTTTTT. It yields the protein CASSRGQERTGELFF.